This T cell receptor beta chain was recorded in a study of human T cells and chemical hapten exposure. Study at large: Donors were sensitized with 2% DPC on the upper inner arm. Throughout the roughly 22-week study, diphenylcyclopropenone was applied weekly to the patients' scalps.

TCRdb reprocessed the RACE reads with MiXCR, giving one entry per CDR3 protein. The sample includes roughly 260,000 distinct CDR3 sequences, about 8.1% of them seen just once. Remarks on this clonotype: Its antigen is as yet unknown.

Germline CDR1 SGHRS, CDR2 YFSETQ. V gave up 4 bases and J gave up 0 bases, with 20 bases separating them. There are 18 residues in the CDR3. Study-level findings and limits: Against controls, expanded TCRs gave rise to significantly more large CDR3 similarity clusters. Sensitizing with DPC caused no change in TCRs above 1 in 1000 frequency.

Time point defined: pre-sensitization, week 0. Treatment specified: therapeutic diphenylcyclopropenone sensitization with weekly scalp DPC. Sequenced material: whole blood, taken in connection with sensitization to the hapten diphenylcyclopropenone (DPC). The chain recombines TRBV5-1 with TRBJ2-4; D gene uncertain. This clonotype was obtained from a woman aged 40 to 50 with alopecia areata. Some clones in this sample may be carry-over from other donors' samples. The CDR3 nucleotides read TGCGCCAGCAGCGGCCGGGTCAATTTCAACCAAGCCAAAAACATTCAGTACTTC. It yields the protein CASSGRVNFNQAKNIQYF.